The entry below describes one TCR beta chain. The Seattle patients joined while their infection was active and were tracked longitudinally afterward. Produced via immunoSEQ multiplex PCR; TCRdb's table is partial and in-frame only. The data hold under 250,000 clones, with about 76% observed a single time. This entry belongs to a study of blood T cell repertoires in COVID-19. The source is a woman aged 40-49 years with COVID-19, enrolled during active disease. Sequencing was carried out using peripheral blood.

CDR3 sequence: CASSLMDSLQFF. In DNA, the CDR3 is TGTGCCAGCAGTTTAATGGACTCCCTCCAGTTCTTC. The chain is built from TRBV12-3 or TRBV12-4 and TRBJ2-1; the D gene is possibly TRBD2 (5 bases). The CDR3 totals 12 residues. Between the trimmed V and J ends, which lost 2 bases and 13 bases, there was a span of 12 bases.